These T cell receptor beta chains were read from a single sample in a study of cytomegalovirus exposure and HLA in healthy donors. Sequenced by immunoSEQ multiplex PCR; TCRdb stores in-frame clones only, minus some. The data show around 140,000 clones, with roughly three fifths seen just once and approximately 1.8% held by the top ten. Material for sequencing was PBMCs. The receptors were sampled from a male donor in good health and CMV-seronegative. CDR3s include the opening cysteine and the closing phenylalanine or tryptophan. Each record gives: clone size, V gene, J gene, D gene, CDR3 length, CDR3 protein, CDR3 DNA. A D gene is named only where the DNA matches it firmly. The listing skips clone size in some rows; elsewhere it reads once, few, many or a size class.

clone_size: NA; v_call: TRBV7-7; j_call: TRBJ2-7; d_call: NA; cdr3_length: 14; cdr3_aa: CASSPPDRPYEQYF; cdr3_nt: TGTGCCAGCAGCCCCCCGGACAGACCCTACGAGCAGTACTTC
clone_size: few; v_call: TRBV6-5; j_call: TRBJ1-2; d_call: NA; cdr3_length: 14; cdr3_aa: CASSRTVRIYGYTF; cdr3_nt: TGTGCCAGCAGTAGGACAGTGCGCATCTATGGCTACACCTTC
clone_size: NA; v_call: TRBV7-9; j_call: TRBJ2-5; d_call: NA; cdr3_length: 15; cdr3_aa: CASSPRDFSRETQYF; cdr3_nt: TGTGCCAGCAGCCCACGGGACTTCTCGAGAGAGACCCAGTACTTC
clone_size: NA; v_call: TRBV5-4; j_call: TRBJ2-7; d_call: TRBD1; cdr3_length: 14; cdr3_aa: CASSMGTGEAEQYF; cdr3_nt: TGTGCCAGCAGCATGGGGACAGGGGAAGCCGAGCAGTACTTC
clone_size: NA; v_call: TRBV7-2; j_call: TRBJ1-5; d_call: NA; cdr3_length: 15; cdr3_aa: CASSLVDRGNQPQHF; cdr3_nt: TGTGCCAGCAGCTTAGTGGACAGAGGCAATCAGCCCCAGCATTTT
clone_size: NA; v_call: TRBV19; j_call: TRBJ1-1; d_call: NA; cdr3_length: 15; cdr3_aa: CASRSRVLGNTEAFF; cdr3_nt: TGTGCCAGTAGATCGAGGGTTTTAGGGAACACTGAAGCTTTCTTT
clone_size: once; v_call: TRBV4-1; j_call: TRBJ2-1; d_call: TRBD2; cdr3_length: 16; cdr3_aa: CASSRVGTAGGHEQFF; cdr3_nt: TGCGCCAGCAGCCGCGTTGGGACGGCGGGGGGTCATGAGCAGTTCTTC
clone_size: NA; v_call: TRBV6-1; j_call: TRBJ1-3; d_call: NA; cdr3_length: 15; cdr3_aa: CASSEGRASGNTIYF; cdr3_nt: TGTGCCAGCAGTGAAGGAAGAGCCTCTGGAAACACCATATATTTT
clone_size: few; v_call: TRBV7-9; j_call: TRBJ1-2; d_call: NA; cdr3_length: 13; cdr3_aa: CASTPNQFSEYTF; cdr3_nt: TGTGCCAGCACCCCCAACCAGTTTTCGGAGTACACCTTC
clone_size: once; v_call: TRBV7-3; j_call: TRBJ2-5; d_call: NA; cdr3_length: 14; cdr3_aa: CASSLWGEQETQYF; cdr3_nt: TGTGCCAGCAGCCTTTGGGGGGAACAAGAGACCCAGTACTTC
clone_size: NA; v_call: TRBV29-1; j_call: TRBJ2-3; d_call: TRBD1; cdr3_length: 13; cdr3_aa: CSVAGQGTDTQYF; cdr3_nt: TGCAGCGTTGCGGGACAGGGGACAGATACGCAGTATTTT
clone_size: NA; v_call: TRBV7-2; j_call: TRBJ2-7; d_call: NA; cdr3_length: 15; cdr3_aa: CASSLIVAVNYEQYF; cdr3_nt: TGTGCCAGCAGCTTGATTGTGGCGGTTAACTACGAGCAGTACTTC
clone_size: NA; v_call: TRBV5-8; j_call: TRBJ1-2; d_call: NA; cdr3_length: 15; cdr3_aa: CASSFQGRANYGYTF; cdr3_nt: TGTGCCAGCAGCTTTCAGGGGAGGGCTAACTATGGCTACACCTTC
clone_size: few; v_call: TRBV2; j_call: TRBJ1-1; d_call: NA; cdr3_length: 10; cdr3_aa: CASREGRAFF; cdr3_nt: TGTGCCAGCCGAGAGGGAAGGGCTTTCTTT
clone_size: few; v_call: TRBV7-6; j_call: TRBJ2-5; d_call: NA; cdr3_length: 14; cdr3_aa: CASSSGTSQETQYF; cdr3_nt: TGTGCCAGCAGCTCCGGGACAAGCCAAGAGACCCAGTACTTC
clone_size: few; v_call: TRBV2; j_call: TRBJ1-1; d_call: TRBD1; cdr3_length: 14; cdr3_aa: CASSGDRVYPEAFF; cdr3_nt: TGTGCCAGCAGCGGGGACAGGGTTTACCCTGAAGCTTTCTTT
clone_size: NA; v_call: TRBV29-1; j_call: TRBJ2-7; d_call: NA; cdr3_length: 13; cdr3_aa: CSVEDSGGSEQYF; cdr3_nt: TGCAGCGTTGAAGATTCTGGAGGTAGCGAGCAGTACTTC
clone_size: few; v_call: TRBV5-4; j_call: TRBJ1-1; d_call: NA; cdr3_length: 15; cdr3_aa: CASSPDSHRNTEAFF; cdr3_nt: TGTGCCAGCAGCCCAGATTCCCATCGGAACACTGAAGCTTTCTTT
clone_size: NA; v_call: TRBV30; j_call: TRBJ1-6; d_call: TRBD1; cdr3_length: 12; cdr3_aa: CAWGTGDSPLHF; cdr3_nt: TGTGCCTGGGGGACAGGGGATTCACCCCTCCACTTT
clone_size: NA; v_call: TRBV5-6; j_call: TRBJ1-5; d_call: NA; cdr3_length: 14; cdr3_aa: CASSLGGQREPQHF; cdr3_nt: TGTGCCAGCAGCTTGGGAGGACAGAGAGAGCCCCAGCATTTT
clone_size: NA; v_call: TRBV7-6; j_call: TRBJ2-1; d_call: TRBD1; cdr3_length: 17; cdr3_aa: CASSPRYRGSSYNEQFF; cdr3_nt: TGTGCCAGCAGCCCCAGATACAGGGGGAGCTCCTACAATGAGCAGTTCTTC
clone_size: NA; v_call: TRBV18; j_call: TRBJ1-2; d_call: NA; cdr3_length: 12; cdr3_aa: CATRGAYYGYTF; cdr3_nt: TGTGCCACCCGGGGGGCGTACTATGGCTACACCTTC